A single T cell receptor (beta chain) is shown here with its context. Its antigen remains unidentified. Libraries were prepared by immunoSEQ multiplex PCR; TCRdb keeps only in-frame clonotypes and omits some of them. The data show about 8,000 clones, with approximately 74% seen just once and roughly 9% held by the top ten. Germline V gene data show CDR1 as SGHDT and CDR2 as YYEEEE. V shed 3 bases and J 4 bases; nucleotides not matched to a gene: 7. There are 17 residues in the CDR3. These data are taken from a study of graft-versus-host responses after intestinal transplantation. Study-wide background: Recipients uniformly received anti-thymocyte globulin induction, followed by tacrolimus and steroids for 2 to 4 years. Study conclusions and caveats: When patients had graft-donor T cell macrochimerism, their allografts held high graft-versus-host to host-versus-graft clonal ratios.

Intraepithelial lymphocytes and lamina propria lymphocytes were released through processing of graft tissue. The material was ileum tissue, obtained approximately 460 days after transplant. The J gene is TRBJ2-2, the V gene TRBV5-6; 12 nucleotides agree with TRBD1. The sequence came from a human patient who received an intestinal transplant, so some T cells may come from the graft donor. The CDR3 nucleotides read TGTGCCAGCAGCTCCGGGACAGGGGGCCAGGGCACCGGGGAGCTGTTTTTT. As protein: CASSSGTGGQGTGELFF. Together with reference TRBV5-6 and TRBJ2-2, the CDR3 gives the full variable domain: DAGVTQSPTHLIKTRGQQVTLRCSPKSGHDTVSWYQQALGQGPQFIFQYYEEEERQRGNFPDRFSGHQFPNYSSELNVNALLLGDSALYLCASSSGTGGQGTGELFFGEGSRLTVL.